This TCR beta chain was recovered during a study of radiotherapy plus CTLA-4 blockade in lung cancer. V lost 6 bases to trimming and J lost 2 bases; unmatched junction nucleotides: 7. CDR1 and CDR2 from the germline V gene are SQVTM and ANQGSEA. The CDR3 is made up of 14 amino acids. A word on this clone: The antigen is unknown.

General study results and limits: Peripheral blood showed expansion of tumor-derived TCR clones after radiotherapy and ipilimumab.

The assay was immunoSEQ multiplex PCR, and TCRdb's table has in-frame clones only and misses some. The sample records tens of thousands of clones, around three quarters being singletons. The V gene is TRBV29-1, the J gene TRBJ2-3, with TRBD2 matching 8 bases. This sample comprised peripheral blood, obtained from a patient treated with radiotherapy plus ipilimumab. This TCR derives from a human donor with non-small cell lung cancer who had a complete response to radiotherapy plus ipilimumab. CDR3 in DNA: TGCAGCGTGGGAAAAGCGGGAGACACAGATACGCAGTATTTT. Translation gives CSVGKAGDTDTQYF.